What follows is one T cell receptor beta chain and its context. Its antigen is unknown. The sample comes from a study of cytomegalovirus exposure and HLA in healthy donors. Background on the study: About 85 million unique TCRs from HLA-typed donors were held in an early release of data. Points from the study as a whole: Prior analysis indicated that the majority of TCR beta V segments exhibited productivity approximately 87% or approximately 30% of the time.

Primers included in the PCR were 60 Vbeta and 13 Jbeta primers. Original methodology: Later, an analysis found about 83 million unique TCR beta chains, and roughly 9.9 million of these were shared. Sequencing was performed with immunoSEQ multiplex PCR; in TCRdb, only in-frame clones are kept and a portion is missing. V and J calls and clone size come straight from that table; D and trimming were deduced from the DNA. The data hold roughly 130,000 clones, with about 74% observed a single time. The sequenced sample was PBMCs. The clonotype originates from a woman aged 50 to 65 in good health and CMV-seropositive.

The CDR3 sequence is CASSYKNTQYF. Here the CDR3 DNA reads TGTGCCAGCAGTTACAAAAATACGCAGTATTTT. The chain combines TRBV6-1 with TRBJ2-3; D remains unclear. This CDR3 has 11 amino acids. The V end lost 5 bases, the J end lost 7 bases, and 7 bases lay between the germline ends. CDR1 is MNHNS and CDR2 is SASEGT in the germline V gene.